Listed below are T cell receptor beta chains from one sample, sequenced in a study of breast tumors, draining lymph nodes, adjacent tissues. TCRdb re-called the multiplex PCR reads through MiXCR, storing one row per CDR3 protein. The sample shows approximately 150,000 distinct CDR3 sequences, approximately 32% of them seen only once. Specimen: axillary lymph node tissue. Receptors were obtained from a female donor with breast cancer. Some clones in this sample may be carry-over from other donors' samples. CDR3s include the opening cysteine and the closing phenylalanine or tryptophan. Fields, in order: J gene, D gene, V gene, clone size, CDR3 protein, CDR3 DNA. A D gene is named only where the DNA matches it firmly. Size values are once, few and many counts, or a class for expanded clones, and some rows have none.

J: TRBJ1-2; D: TRBD1; V: TRBV7-9; size: .; CDR3: CASSPPRQGYGYTF; DNA: TGTGCCAGCAGCCCCCCCAGACAGGGTTACGGCTACACCTTC
J: TRBJ1-5; D: TRBD1; V: TRBV5-8; size: many; CDR3: CASRDPRQGRQPQHF; DNA: TGTGCCAGCAGGGACCCCCGACAGGGACGGCAGCCCCAGCATTTT
J: TRBJ2-7; D: TRBD1; V: TRBV10-3; size: .; CDR3: CAISEGGQGYGQYF; DNA: TGTGCCATTAGTGAGGGCGGACAGGGGTACGGGCAGTACTTC
J: TRBJ1-1; D: .; V: TRBV15; size: .; CDR3: CATSSEGFLTEAFF; DNA: TGTGCCACCAGCAGTGAGGGTTTTCTCACTGAAGCTTTCTTT
J: TRBJ1-4; D: .; V: TRBV4-3; size: many; CDR3: CASSPGQINEKLFF; DNA: TGCGCCAGCAGCCCGGGACAAATTAATGAAAAACTGTTTTTT
J: TRBJ2-1; D: TRBD2; V: TRBV20-1; size: many; CDR3: CSATGLAGYEQFF; DNA: TGCAGTGCTACAGGACTAGCGGGCTATGAGCAGTTCTTC
J: TRBJ2-5; D: .; V: TRBV2; size: .; CDR3: CASRGGLGEAQYF; DNA: TGTGCCAGCAGGGGGGGGCTAGGAGAAGCCCAGTACTTC
J: TRBJ2-2; D: .; V: TRBV10-3; size: many; CDR3: CAISESTPTGTGELFF; DNA: TGTGCCATCAGTGAGTCGACTCCGACGGGGACCGGGGAGCTGTTTTTT
J: TRBJ1-2; D: .; V: TRBV6-2/TRBV6-3; size: many; CDR3: CASSALPGQLPPYGYTF; DNA: TGTGCCAGCAGTGCCCTCCCCGGACAGTTACCGCCATATGGCTACACCTTC
J: TRBJ2-1; D: .; V: TRBV20-1; size: many; CDR3: CSASSYNEQFF; DNA: TGCAGTGCTAGCTCCTACAATGAGCAGTTCTTC
J: TRBJ2-5; D: .; V: TRBV7-9; size: many; CDR3: CASSLMGSQETQYF; DNA: TGTGCCAGCAGCTTAATGGGGAGTCAAGAGACCCAGTACTTC
J: TRBJ1-1; D: TRBD1; V: TRBV19; size: .; CDR3: CASKGLGTGLFEAFF; DNA: TGTGCCAGTAAGGGTTTGGGGACAGGGCTATTTGAAGCTTTCTTT
J: TRBJ1-1; D: .; V: TRBV11-2; size: once; CDR3: CASSLRWYTEAFF; DNA: TGTGCCAGCAGCTTACGATGGTACACTGAAGCTTTCTTT
J: TRBJ2-5; D: TRBD2; V: TRBV20-1; size: many; CDR3: CSARVAGGPGQETQYF; DNA: TGCAGTGCTAGAGTTGCGGGGGGGCCGGGGCAAGAGACCCAGTACTTC
J: TRBJ2-7; D: .; V: TRBV20-1; size: many; CDR3: CSARDRGGGEQYF; DNA: TGCAGTGCTAGAGATCGAGGAGGGGGCGAGCAGTACTTC
J: TRBJ1-6; D: TRBD1; V: TRBV6-5; size: .; CDR3: CASSHWGQGGSPLHF; DNA: TGTGCCAGCAGTCACTGGGGACAGGGCGGTTCACCCCTCCACTTT
J: TRBJ2-7; D: TRBD1; V: TRBV12-3/TRBV12-4; size: .; CDR3: CASSPRQGDTYEQYF; DNA: TGTGCCAGCAGCCCTCGACAGGGGGATACGTACGAGCAGTACTTC
J: TRBJ1-4; D: .; V: TRBV15; size: many; CDR3: CATSRLTATNEKLFF; DNA: TGTGCCACCAGCAGACTTACAGCAACTAATGAAAAACTGTTTTTT
J: TRBJ1-4; D: .; V: TRBV2; size: many; CDR3: CASIVDMGEKLFF; DNA: TGTGCCAGCATAGTGGATATGGGGGAAAAACTGTTTTTT
J: TRBJ2-2; D: TRBD2; V: TRBV2; size: many; CDR3: CASLAGNTGELFF; DNA: TGTGCCAGTCTAGCGGGCAACACCGGGGAGCTGTTTTTT
J: TRBJ1-4; D: .; V: TRBV2; size: many; CDR3: CASKGWGTNEKLFF; DNA: TGTGCCAGCAAAGGGTGGGGAACTAATGAAAAACTGTTTTTT
J: TRBJ2-1; D: TRBD2; V: TRBV20-1; size: .; CDR3: CSARPLAGGLKQFF; DNA: TGCAGTGCTAGACCACTAGCGGGGGGGCTTAAACAGTTCTTC
J: TRBJ2-7; D: .; V: TRBV25-1; size: .; CDR3: CATRGRGGEQYF; DNA: TGTGCTACGAGGGGGAGGGGCGGCGAGCAGTACTTC
J: TRBJ1-2; D: TRBD1; V: TRBV13; size: .; CDR3: CASSSSTGDYGYTF; DNA: TGTGCCAGCAGCTCTTCGACAGGGGACTATGGCTACACCTTC
J: TRBJ1-1; D: .; V: TRBV20-1; size: many; CDR3: CSATPQLEAFF; DNA: TGCAGTGCTACACCCCAGCTTGAAGCTTTCTTT
J: TRBJ1-1; D: .; V: TRBV5-1; size: few; CDR3: CASSYRVGTEAFF; DNA: TGCGCCAGCAGCTACAGGGTGGGCACTGAAGCTTTCTTT
J: TRBJ2-5; D: TRBD2; V: TRBV20-1; size: .; CDR3: CSAREGPAGGQETQYF; DNA: TGCAGTGCTAGAGAAGGGCCAGCGGGGGGGCAAGAGACCCAGTACTTC
J: TRBJ1-3; D: .; V: TRBV6-1; size: many; CDR3: CASSIWGRSSGNTIYF; DNA: TGTGCCAGCAGTATTTGGGGGCGGAGCTCTGGAAACACCATATATTTT
J: TRBJ2-3; D: TRBD2; V: TRBV27; size: many; CDR3: CASSARGLAQTDTQYF; DNA: TGTGCCAGCAGCGCCCGAGGACTAGCCCAGACAGATACGCAGTATTTT
J: TRBJ2-5; D: .; V: TRBV20-1; size: .; CDR3: CSASDQLGGGTQYF; DNA: TGCAGTGCTAGTGACCAGCTGGGTGGCGGGACCCAGTACTTC
J: TRBJ2-2; D: TRBD2; V: TRBV2; size: many; CDR3: CASSRLAGGRTGELFF; DNA: TGTGCCAGCAGTCGACTAGCGGGGGGGCGCACCGGGGAGCTGTTTTTT
J: TRBJ1-2; D: .; V: TRBV30; size: many; CDR3: CAWNNYGGEGYTF; DNA: TGTGCCTGGAATAATTATGGGGGAGAGGGCTACACCTTC